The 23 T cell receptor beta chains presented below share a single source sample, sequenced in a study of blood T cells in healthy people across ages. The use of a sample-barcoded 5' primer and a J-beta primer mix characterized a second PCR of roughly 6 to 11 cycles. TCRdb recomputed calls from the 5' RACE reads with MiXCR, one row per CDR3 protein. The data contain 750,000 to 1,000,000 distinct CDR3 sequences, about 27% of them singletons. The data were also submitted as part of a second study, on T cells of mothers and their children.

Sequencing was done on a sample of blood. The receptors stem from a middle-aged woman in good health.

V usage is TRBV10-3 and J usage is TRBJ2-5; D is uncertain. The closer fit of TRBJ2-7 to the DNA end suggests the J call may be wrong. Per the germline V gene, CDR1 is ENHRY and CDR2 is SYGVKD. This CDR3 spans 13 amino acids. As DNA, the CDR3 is TGTGCCATCAGTGAGTTGGAACACTACGAGCAGTACTTC. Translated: CAISELEHYEQYF.

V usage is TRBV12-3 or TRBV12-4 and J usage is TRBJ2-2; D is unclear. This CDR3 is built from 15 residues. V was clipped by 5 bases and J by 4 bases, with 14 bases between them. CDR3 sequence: CASSLTHTGTGELFF. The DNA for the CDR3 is TGTGCCAGCAGTCTAACACATACTGGCACCGGGGAGCTGTTTTTT.

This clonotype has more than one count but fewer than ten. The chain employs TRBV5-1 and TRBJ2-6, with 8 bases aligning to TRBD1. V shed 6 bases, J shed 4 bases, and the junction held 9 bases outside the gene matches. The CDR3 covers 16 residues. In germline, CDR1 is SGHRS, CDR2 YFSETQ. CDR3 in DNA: TGCGCCAGCACCTCAACAGGGGGGACAGGGGCCAACGTCCTGACTTTC. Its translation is CASTSTGGTGANVLTF. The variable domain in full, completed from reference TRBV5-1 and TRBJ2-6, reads KAGVTQTPRYLIKTRGQQVTLSCSPISGHRSVSWYQQTPGQGLQFLFEYFSETQRNKGNFPGRFSGRQFSNSRSEMNVSTLELGDSALYLCASTSTGGTGANVLTFGAGSRLTVL.

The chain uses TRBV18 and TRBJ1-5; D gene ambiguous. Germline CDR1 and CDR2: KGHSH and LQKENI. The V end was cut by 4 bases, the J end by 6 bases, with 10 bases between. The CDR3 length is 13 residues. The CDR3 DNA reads TGTGCCAGCTCACTGACTCAATCTCAGCCCCAGCATTTT. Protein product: CASSLTQSQPQHF. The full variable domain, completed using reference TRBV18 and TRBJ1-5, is NAGVMQNPRHLVRRRGQEARLRCSPMKGHSHVYWYRQLPEEGLKFMVYLQKENIIDESGMPKERFSAEFPKEGPSILRIQQVVRGDSAAYFCASSLTQSQPQHFGDGTRLSIL.

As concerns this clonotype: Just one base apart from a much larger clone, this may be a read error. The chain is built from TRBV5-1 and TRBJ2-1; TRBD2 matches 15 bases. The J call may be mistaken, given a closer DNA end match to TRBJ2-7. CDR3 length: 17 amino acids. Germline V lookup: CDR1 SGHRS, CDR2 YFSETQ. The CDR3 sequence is CASSWGLAGGQVNEQYF. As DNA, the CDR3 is TGCGCCAGCAGCTGGGGACTAGCGGGGGGCCAGGTGAATGAGCAGTACTTC.

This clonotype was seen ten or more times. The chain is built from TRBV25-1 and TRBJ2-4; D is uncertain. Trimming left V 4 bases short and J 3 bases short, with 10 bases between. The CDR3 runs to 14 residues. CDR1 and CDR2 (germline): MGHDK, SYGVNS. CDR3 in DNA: TGTGCCAGCAGTGCGCAGGATCTCAAAAACATTCAGTACTTC. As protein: CASSAQDLKNIQYF.

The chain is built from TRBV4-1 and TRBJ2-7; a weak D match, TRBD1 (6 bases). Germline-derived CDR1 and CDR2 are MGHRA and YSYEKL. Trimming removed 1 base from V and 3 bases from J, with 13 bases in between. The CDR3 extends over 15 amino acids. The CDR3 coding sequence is TGCGCCAGCAGCCAAGCACCAGGGGCTGTCTACGAGCAGTACTTC. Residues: CASSQAPGAVYEQYF.

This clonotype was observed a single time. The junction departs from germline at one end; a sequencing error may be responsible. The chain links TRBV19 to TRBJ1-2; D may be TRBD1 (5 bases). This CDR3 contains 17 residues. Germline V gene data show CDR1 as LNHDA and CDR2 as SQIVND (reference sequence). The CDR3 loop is CASSNVLRDGALYDYTF. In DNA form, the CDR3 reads TGTGCCAGTAGTAACGTTCTCCGGGACGGCGCCCTATATGACTACACCTTC.

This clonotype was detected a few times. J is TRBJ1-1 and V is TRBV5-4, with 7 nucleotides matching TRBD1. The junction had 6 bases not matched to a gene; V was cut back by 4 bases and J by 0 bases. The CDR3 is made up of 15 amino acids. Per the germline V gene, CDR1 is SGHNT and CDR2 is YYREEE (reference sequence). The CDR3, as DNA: TGTGCCAGCAGCCCCGGGACAGCCCTGAACACTGAAGCTTTCTTT. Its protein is CASSPGTALNTEAFF.

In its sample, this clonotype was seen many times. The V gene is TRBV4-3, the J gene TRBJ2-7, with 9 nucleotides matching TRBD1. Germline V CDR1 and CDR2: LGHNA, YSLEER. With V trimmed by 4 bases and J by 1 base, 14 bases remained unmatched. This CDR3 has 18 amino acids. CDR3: CASSRVPGQGWASYEQYF. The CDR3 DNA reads TGCGCCAGCAGCCGAGTCCCGGGACAGGGATGGGCGTCCTACGAGCAGTACTTC.

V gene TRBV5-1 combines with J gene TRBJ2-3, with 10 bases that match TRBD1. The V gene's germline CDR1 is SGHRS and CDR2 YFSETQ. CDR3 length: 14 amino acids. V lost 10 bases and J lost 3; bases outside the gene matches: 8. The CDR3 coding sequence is TGCGCCGGCTCCCCGGGACAGGGGACAGATACGCAGTATTTT. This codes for CAGSPGQGTDTQYF.

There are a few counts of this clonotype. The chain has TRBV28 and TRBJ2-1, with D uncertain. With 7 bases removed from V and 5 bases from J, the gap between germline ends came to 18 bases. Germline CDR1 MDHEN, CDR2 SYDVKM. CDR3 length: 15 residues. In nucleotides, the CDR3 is TGTGCCAGCACCAGAGGAACGGGCAACAACAATGAGCAGTTCTTC. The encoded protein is CASTRGTGNNNEQFF.

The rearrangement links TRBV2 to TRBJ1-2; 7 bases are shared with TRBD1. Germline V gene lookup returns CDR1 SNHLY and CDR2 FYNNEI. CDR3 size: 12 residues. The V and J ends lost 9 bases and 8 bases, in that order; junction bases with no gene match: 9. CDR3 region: CARGKGAEGYTF. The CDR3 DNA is TGTGCCAGGGGGAAGGGGGCGGAAGGCTACACCTTC.

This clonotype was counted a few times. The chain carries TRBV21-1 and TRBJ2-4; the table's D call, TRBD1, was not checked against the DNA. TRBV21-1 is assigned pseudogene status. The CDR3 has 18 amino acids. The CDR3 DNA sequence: TGTGCCAGCAGCAAGAGACAGGGTTGTGAGTGTGCCAAAAACATTCAGTACTTC. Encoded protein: CASSKRQGCECAKNIQYF.

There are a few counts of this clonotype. The CDR3 coding sequence is TGCAGTGCTAGGGACTCTGAAGCTTTCTTT. This translates into CSARDSEAFF. The V and J genes are TRBV20-1 and TRBJ1-1; D uncertain. Germline CDR1 is DFQATT and CDR2 is SNEGSKA (reference sequence). The length of the CDR3 is 10 residues. With 3 bases removed from V and 6 bases from J, the gap between germline ends came to 5 bases.

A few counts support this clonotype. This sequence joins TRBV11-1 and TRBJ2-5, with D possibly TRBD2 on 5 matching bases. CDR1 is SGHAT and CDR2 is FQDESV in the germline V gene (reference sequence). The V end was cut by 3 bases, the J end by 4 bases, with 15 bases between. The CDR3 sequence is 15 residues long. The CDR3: CASSFGNQAGETQYF. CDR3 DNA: TGTGCCAGCAGCTTTGGTAATCAGGCGGGAGAGACCCAGTACTTC.

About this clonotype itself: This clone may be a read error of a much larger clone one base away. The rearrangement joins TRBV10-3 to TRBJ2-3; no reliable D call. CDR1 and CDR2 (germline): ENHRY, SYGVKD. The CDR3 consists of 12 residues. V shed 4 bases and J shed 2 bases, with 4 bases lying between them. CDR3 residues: CAISVDTDTQYF. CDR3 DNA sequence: TGTGCCATCAGTGTAGACACAGATACGCAGTATTTT.

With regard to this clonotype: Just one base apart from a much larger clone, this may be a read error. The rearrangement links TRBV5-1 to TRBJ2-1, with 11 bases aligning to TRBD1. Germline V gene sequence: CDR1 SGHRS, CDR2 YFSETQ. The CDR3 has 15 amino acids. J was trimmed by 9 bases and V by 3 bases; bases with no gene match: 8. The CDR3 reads CASSSGTGGSSEQFF. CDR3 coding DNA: TGCGCCAGCAGCTCCGGGACAGGGGGTAGCAGTGAGCAGTTCTTC.

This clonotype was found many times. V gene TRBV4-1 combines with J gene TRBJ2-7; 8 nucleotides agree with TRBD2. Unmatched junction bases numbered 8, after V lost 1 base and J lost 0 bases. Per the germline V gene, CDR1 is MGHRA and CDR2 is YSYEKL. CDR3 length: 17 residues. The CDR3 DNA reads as TGCGCCAGCAGCCAAGGTAATAGCGGGGACTACTCCTACGAGCAGTACTTC. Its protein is CASSQGNSGDYSYEQYF.

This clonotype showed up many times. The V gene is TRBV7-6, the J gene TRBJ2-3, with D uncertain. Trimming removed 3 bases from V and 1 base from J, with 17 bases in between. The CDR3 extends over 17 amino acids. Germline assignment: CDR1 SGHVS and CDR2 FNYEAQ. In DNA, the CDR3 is TGTGCCAGCAGCTTCGACCCCAAGAAACGTGGCACAGATACGCAGTATTTT. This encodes CASSFDPKKRGTDTQYF.

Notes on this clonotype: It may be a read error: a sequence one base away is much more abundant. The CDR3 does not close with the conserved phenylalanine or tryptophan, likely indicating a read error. The CDR3 DNA is TGCAGTGCTAGAGAAGGGACGGAGATTAGAGAAGCTTTCTGT. Translation: CSAREGTEIREAFC. J is TRBJ1-1 and V is TRBV20-1; D possibly corresponds to TRBD1 (5 bases). Germline V gives CDR1 DFQATT, CDR2 SNEGSKA (reference sequence). The CDR3 runs 14 residues. V shed 0 bases and J shed 8 bases, with 16 bases lying between them.

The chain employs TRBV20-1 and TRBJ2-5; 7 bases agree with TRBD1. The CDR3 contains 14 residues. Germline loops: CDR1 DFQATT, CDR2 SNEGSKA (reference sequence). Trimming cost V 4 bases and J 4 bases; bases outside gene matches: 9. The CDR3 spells CSATERGLGETQYF. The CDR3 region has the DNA TGCAGTGCTACGGAAAGGGGGCTTGGAGAGACCCAGTACTTC.

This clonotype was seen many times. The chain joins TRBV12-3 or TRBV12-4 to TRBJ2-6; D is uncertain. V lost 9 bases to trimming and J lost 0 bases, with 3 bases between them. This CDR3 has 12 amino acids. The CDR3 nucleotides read TGTGCCAGTTGCTCTGGGGCCAACGTCCTGACTTTC. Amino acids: CASCSGANVLTF.